This entry concerns a single T cell receptor beta chain. Its antigen specificity is not known. Base qualities are not provided; no much larger clone lies one nucleotide away. Inclusive of the bounding cysteine and valine, the CDR3 is 15 residues long. Only the CDR3 DNA stays, 45 bases, in frame from base 1. The junction shows trimming of 2 bases on V and 3 bases on J, plus 14 bases between the germline ends. CDR1 and CDR2, per the germline V gene, are SGHVS and FQNEAQ. The collaborating institutions used their own protocols to collect whole blood in K2EDTA tubes. For TCRbeta analysis, collaborators shipped samples in one of three forms: frozen whole blood, isolated PBMCs, or DNA extracted from either of those sample types. This sample was taken from a study of blood T cell repertoires in COVID-19 (dated by TCRdb to the early 2020s). Study-level background: Collaborator samples came from the United States, Italy and Spain and covered acute and convalescent phases of COVID-19. Where available, HLA class I and class II types were taken from metadata supplied by the sample provider and were not determined by assay-based typing. The repertoires were released in a freely available public database meant as a resource for research on the immune response to SARS-CoV-2. The dataset comprised deeply sampled blood TCRbeta repertoires from subjects exposed to, actively infected with, or recovered from COVID-19. The samples were drawn from two sources: the first 160 participants of the ongoing ImmuneRACE study, and over 950 subjects contributed by 6 global collaborators. Nearly every sample came with metadata listing a de-identified subject ID, COVID-19 status, age in years and sex. The prospective study material was composed of cDNA or gDNA derived from T cells, B-cell-depleted T cells, or PBMCs. What the research found in general, with its limitations: The amount of clinical and demographic metadata varied by source and participant and was provided uncurated.

TCRbeta CDR3 regions were amplified from genomic DNA by means of the immunoSEQ Assay, a bias-controlled multiplex PCR. Per the source publication's procedure: Nucleated cell counts per sample were estimated from amplification of reference gene primers within the assay. To quantify the absolute abundance of each unique TCRbeta CDR3 rearrangement, sequence reads were collapsed and filtered. For each sample, productive Simpson clonality was calculated by taking the square root of Simpson's diversity index across productive rearrangements. Imported from immuneACCESS, the table was reduced by TCRdb to in-frame sequences with V and J called. These copies leave out some clones; in studies compared against another copy, an unresolved V gene accounts for under half, and the cause of the remainder is not known. V, J and clone size are taken as reported in that table, and D and trimming were inferred from the DNA itself. The sample yields 150,000 to 200,000 clones; 84% were counted once. 14% of the sample lies in the top ten.

The TCR was taken from a man aged 25-45 years with active or convalescent COVID-19. Material: peripheral blood. The sequence joins TRBV7-8 to TRBJ2-7; perhaps TRBD1 is the D gene, with 6 bases matching. The nucleotides read TGTGCCAGCAGCTTACTACTCGGGGACAACTACGAGCAGTACGTC. Its coded protein is CASSLLLGDNYEQYV.